The entry that follows covers one TCR beta chain sequence. This record comes from a study of blood T cell repertoires in COVID-19. Study details: Acute and convalescent COVID-19 specimens originated in the United States, Italy and Spain. T cells, B-cell-depleted T cells, or PBMCs provided the cDNA or gDNA that served as material.

The table came from immunoSEQ multiplex PCR; TCRdb's copy has only in-frame clones and leaves some out. This table has 55,000 to 75,000 clones, 72% appearing once. CDR3 size: 14 residues. Trimming took off 7 bases at V and 1 base at J, with 10 bases between the two ends. Germline loops: CDR1 SNHLY, CDR2 FYNNEI. Enrolment of Seattle patients took place during active infection, and they were followed longitudinally. This clonotype was sampled from a woman in her 70s with COVID-19, enrolled during active disease. The sequenced material came from peripheral blood. V is TRBV2 and J is TRBJ2-2; D perhaps matches TRBD2 (6 bases). In nucleotides, the CDR3 is TGTGCCAGCACCCTGGGGGGGAACACCGGGGAGCTGTTTTTT. Its translation: CASTLGGNTGELFF.